This T cell receptor (beta chain) stems from a study of blood T cell repertoires in COVID-19. Study-level background: Both acute and convalescent COVID-19 samples were obtained from the United States, Italy and Spain.

A single count supports this clone. Libraries were prepared by immunoSEQ multiplex PCR; TCRdb keeps only in-frame clonotypes and omits some of them. The table has about 290,000 clones, around 90% seen once. Enrolled through a virtual design, the participants were between roughly 18 and 90 years of age and came from about two dozen US areas. Clinical history reported by participants formed the basis on which cohorts were assigned. Each recovered donor of Cohort 3 presented with two negative PCRs, clearance, or symptom resolution. With 1 base removed from V and 9 bases from J, the gap between germline ends came to 14 bases. CDR3 size: 14 residues. Germline-derived CDR1 and CDR2 are SGHRS and YFSETQ.

The TCR sequence derives from a woman aged 40-49 years who had recovered from COVID-19. Specimen: PBMCs or T cells enriched from blood (not recorded which). V gene TRBV5-1 combines with J gene TRBJ2-1; D is undetermined. For the CDR3, the DNA is TGCGCCAGCAGCTTGACTGCAACCCCAGGTGAGCAGTTCTTC. This translates into CASSLTATPGEQFF.